This T cell receptor (beta chain) emerged from a study of blood T cell repertoires in COVID-19. V lost 5 bases and J 0 bases, leaving 10 bases between the germline ends. There are 15 residues in the CDR3. CDR1 and CDR2 from the germline V gene are SEHNR and FQNEAQ (reference sequence). Generated by immunoSEQ multiplex PCR, the TCRdb table keeps only in-frame clones and is missing some. The sample records approximately 300,000 clones, more than 80% being singletons. Sequencing used peripheral blood. The receptor comes from a man younger than 35 who had recovered from COVID-19. The chain links TRBV7-9 to TRBJ1-4; D perhaps matches TRBD1 (6 bases). CDR3 nucleotide sequence: TGTGCCAGCAGCAGTCGGACAGCAACTAATGAAAAACTGTTTTTT. Translation gives CASSSRTATNEKLFF.